One sample yielded the 10 T cell receptor beta chains listed below, sequenced in a study of cytomegalovirus exposure and HLA in healthy donors. PCR involved 60 Vbeta and 13 Jbeta primers. The table came from immunoSEQ multiplex PCR; TCRdb's copy has only in-frame clones and leaves some out. The sample contains some 100,000 clones, around 76% of which appear only once. Material: PBMCs. The receptors originated from a woman in her fifties or sixties in good health and CMV-seropositive.

J is TRBJ2-7 and V is TRBV4-2, with TRBD2 matching 12 bases. The CDR3 length is 15 residues. After removal of 4 bases from V and 6 bases from J, the junction contained 7 bases not matched to a gene. Per the germline V gene, CDR1 is LGHNA and CDR2 is YNFKEQ. DNA for the CDR3: TGTGCCAGCAGCCTAGAGACTAGCGGGAGTCCCGAGCAGTACTTC. Its protein is CASSLETSGSPEQYF.

The chain has TRBV18 and TRBJ1-1; D call uncertain. The CDR3 is 16 amino acids. The germline gives CDR1 KGHSH, CDR2 LQKENI. Trimming removed 2 bases at V and 0 bases at J, with 13 bases between. CDR3 DNA sequence: TGTGCCAGCTCACCATACCCAGAAAGATTGAACACTGAAGCTTTCTTT. Protein: CASSPYPERLNTEAFF. The entire variable domain, with the rest obtained from reference TRBV18 and TRBJ1-1, is as follows: NAGVMQNPRHLVRRRGQEARLRCSPMKGHSHVYWYRQLPEEGLKFMVYLQKENIIDESGMPKERFSAEFPKEGPSILRIQQVVRGDSAAYFCASSPYPERLNTEAFFGQGTRLTVV.

V is TRBV7-8 and J is TRBJ2-7, with TRBD2 matching over 8 bases. J gave up 3 bases and V 3 bases, and 19 bases lay outside the gene matches. Per germline, CDR1 SGHVS and CDR2 FQNEAQ. This CDR3 has 19 residues. This CDR3 is CASSLEEWASGRINYEQYF. The CDR3 DNA reads TGTGCCAGCAGCTTGGAGGAGTGGGCTAGCGGGCGAATAAACTACGAGCAGTACTTC.

This clone has only a few counts. The rearrangement links TRBV9 to TRBJ2-7, with 7 bases matching TRBD1. This CDR3 has 15 amino acids. Germline lookup yields CDR1 SGDLS and CDR2 YYNGEE. J lost 4 bases, V lost 1 base, and 8 bases had no gene match. As DNA, the CDR3 is TGTGCCAGCAGCGTAAAGCCCGACAGGGCGTACGAGCAGTACTTC. It encodes CASSVKPDRAYEQYF.

The chain combines TRBV9 with TRBJ2-5; possibly TRBD2 for D (6 bases). This CDR3 contains 18 residues. Trimming shortened V by 3 bases and J by 2 bases, and 23 bases separated the two germline ends. Germline CDR1 reads SGDLS; CDR2 reads YYNGEE. Here the CDR3 DNA reads TGTGCCAGCAGCGGCCCCTCTGCGGGAAGGACGGTACAAGAGACCCAGTACTTC. This codes for CASSGPSAGRTVQETQYF. Complete variable domain (other parts from reference TRBV9 and TRBJ2-5): DSGVTQTPKHLITATGQRVTLRCSPRSGDLSVYWYQQSLDQGLQFLIQYYNGEERAKGNILERFSAQQFPDLHSELNLSSLELGDSALYFCASSGPSAGRTVQETQYFGPGTRLLVL.

This clone occurred a few times. The CDR3 DNA reads as TGTGCCAGTAGTATAGATCACTCTAGTCACCATGAGCAGTTCTTC. Residues: CASSIDHSSHHEQFF. The chain employs TRBV19 and TRBJ2-1; D unclear. Trimming took off 0 bases at V and 8 bases at J, with 14 bases between the two ends. Per germline, CDR1 LNHDA and CDR2 SQIVND (reference sequence). The CDR3 loop spans 15 amino acids.

The rearrangement joins TRBV7-2 to TRBJ1-1; D possibly corresponds to TRBD1 (5 bases). Trimming removed 7 bases at V and 6 bases at J, with 15 bases between. Germline-derived CDR1 and CDR2 are SGHTA and FQGNSA. The CDR3 loop spans 13 amino acids. Here the CDR3 DNA reads TGTGCCAGCACCCTAGGGTGGGGCTCTGAAGCTTTCTTT. It specifies CASTLGWGSEAFF.

V is TRBV18 and J is TRBJ2-7, with TRBD1 as a possible D gene (6 bases). This CDR3 has 15 residues. V was cut by 8 bases and J by 0 bases, with 17 bases left in between. Germline V gene lookup returns CDR1 KGHSH and CDR2 LQKENI. The CDR3 DNA is TGTGCCAGCACCCCCGCAGGGGCCCTCTCCTACGAGCAGTACTTC. It specifies CASTPAGALSYEQYF.

The rearrangement uses TRBV5-1 and TRBJ1-1; D unclear. The ends were cut back, 0 bases at V and 11 bases at J, with 17 bases in the middle. Germline loops: CDR1 SGHRS, CDR2 YFSETQ. The CDR3 runs to 14 residues. CDR3 DNA: TGCGCCAGCAGCTTGGACCTCCTCGGGATGGGTGCTTTCTTT. Translated: CASSLDLLGMGAFF. The full variable domain, with the rest looked up from reference TRBV5-1 and TRBJ1-1, is KAGVTQTPRYLIKTRGQQVTLSCSPISGHRSVSWYQQTPGQGLQFLFEYFSETQRNKGNFPGRFSGRQFSNSRSEMNVSTLELGDSALYLCASSLDLLGMGAFFGQGTRLTVV.

V gene TRBV7-8 combines with J gene TRBJ2-7; D not resolved. The CDR3 covers 12 residues. Germline assignment: CDR1 SGHVS and CDR2 FQNEAQ. The ends were cut back, 5 bases at V and 3 bases at J, with 8 bases in the middle. The DNA of the CDR3 is TGTGCCAGCAGCCCCGGTAGCTACGAGCAGTACTTC. Translating gives CASSPGSYEQYF. Variable domain in full (rest from reference TRBV7-8 and TRBJ2-7): GAGVSQSPRYKVAKRGQDVALRCDPISGHVSLFWYQQALGQGPEFLTYFQNEAQLDKSGLPSDRFFAERPEGSVSTLKIQRTQQEDSAVYLCASSPGSYEQYFGPGTRLTVT.